This entry features one T cell receptor (beta chain) sequence. The source of the sample is a study of blood T cell repertoires in COVID-19. Produced via immunoSEQ multiplex PCR; TCRdb's table is partial and in-frame only. This table has approximately 33,000 clones, about 80% appearing once. The CDR3 runs to 14 residues. Trimming left V 3 bases short and J 0 bases short, with 11 bases between. Germline V lookup: CDR1 SQVTM, CDR2 ANQGSEA. The sequenced sample was peripheral blood. V and J are TRBV29-1 and TRBJ1-1; no firm D call. The clonotype comes from a man in his sixties or seventies with acute or convalescent COVID-19. CDR3 coding DNA: TGCAGCGTTGATAACCGGAGAATGAACACTGAAGCTTTCTTT. Translating gives CSVDNRRMNTEAFF.